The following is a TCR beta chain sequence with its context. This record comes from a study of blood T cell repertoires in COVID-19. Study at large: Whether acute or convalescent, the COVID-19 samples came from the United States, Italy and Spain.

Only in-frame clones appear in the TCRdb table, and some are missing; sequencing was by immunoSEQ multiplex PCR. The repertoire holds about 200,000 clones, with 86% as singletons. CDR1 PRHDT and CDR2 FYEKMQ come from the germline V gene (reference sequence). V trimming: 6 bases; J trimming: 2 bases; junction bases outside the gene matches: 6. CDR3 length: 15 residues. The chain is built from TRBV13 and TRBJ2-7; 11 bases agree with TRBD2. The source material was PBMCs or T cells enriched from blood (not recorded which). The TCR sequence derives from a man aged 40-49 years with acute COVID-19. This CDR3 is CASRPTSGRPYEQYF. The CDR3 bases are TGTGCCAGCAGGCCAACTAGCGGGAGACCCTACGAGCAGTACTTC.